These 17 T cell receptor beta chains originate from one sample sequenced in a study of identical twins (dated by TCRdb to 2016 to 2017). Libraries were constructed by 5' RACE. The run used an Illumina HiSeq 2000. The public reads were reanalyzed by TCRdb: fastp trimming at Q25, MiXCR alignment, in-frame beta chains only. All rows with the same CDR3 protein become a single entry with the most common DNA and genes. The sample table holds 1.5 million to 2 million distinct CDR3 sequences, of which under 35% were seen once. Roughly 0.3% of the sample lies in the top ten. The sequenced sample was cord blood. The receptor set was obtained from a newborn girl in good health.

This clonotype turned up a few times. The junction does not match germline at one end; this may be a read error. The chain is built from TRBV6-6 and TRBJ2-1; D gene ambiguous. Looked up from germline, CDR1 is MNHNY and CDR2 is SVGAGI (reference sequence). The CDR3 is made up of 14 amino acids. The CDR3 DNA is TGCGCTCTTAGGTACAGCATCCTTGGCGGTGAGCAGTTCTTC. Translation gives CALRYSILGGEQFF.

CDR3 sequence: CASGPLGVGSSYEQYF. The CDR3 DNA sequence: TGTGCCAGCGGGCCTCTAGGGGTTGGAAGCTCCTACGAGCAGTACTTC. V gene TRBV27 combines with J gene TRBJ2-7, with a possible D match to TRBD1 (5 bases). Germline V gene lookup returns CDR1 MNHEY and CDR2 SMNVEV (reference sequence). V was clipped by 8 bases and J by 0 bases, with 20 bases between them. This CDR3 spans 16 amino acids.

The chain recombines TRBV4-2 with TRBJ1-3; TRBD1 is a possible D gene (6 bases). The V and J ends lost 4 bases and 8 bases respectively, with 9 bases between them. The CDR3 runs 12 residues. CDR1 and CDR2 from the germline V gene are LGHNA and YNFKEQ. The CDR3 sequence: CASSLGADTIYF. CDR3 in DNA: TGTGCCAGCAGCCTGGGGGCTGACACCATATATTTT.

This chain links TRBV4-2 with TRBJ2-1; D unclear. V lost 1 base and J 0 bases, leaving 16 bases between the germline ends. The CDR3 extends over 18 amino acids. CDR1 LGHNA and CDR2 YNFKEQ come from the germline V gene. CDR3 nucleotides: TGTGCCAGCAGCCAAGGATCAGAGAAAACCAGCTCCTACAATGAGCAGTTCTTC. It translates to CASSQGSEKTSSYNEQFF.

The CDR3 protein is CSARDQVGAGELFF. The DNA of the CDR3 is TGCAGTGCTAGAGATCAAGTGGGGGCCGGGGAGCTGTTTTTT. The chain employs TRBV20-1 and TRBJ2-2; tentatively, D is TRBD1 or TRBD2 (5 bases each). Germline CDR1 DFQATT, CDR2 SNEGSKA (reference sequence). The CDR3 contains 14 residues. Trimming cost V 0 bases and J 6 bases, with 11 bases left between them.

This clonotype was observed a handful of times. This chain links TRBV29-1 with TRBJ2-5, with TRBD1 identical over 8 bases. This CDR3 comprises 14 residues. With 7 bases clipped from V and 5 bases from J, the junction kept 12 bases outside the gene matches. CDR1 and CDR2 (germline): SQVTM, ANQGSEA. The CDR3 reads CSAGTGGGWETQYF. The CDR3 coding sequence is TGCAGCGCAGGGACAGGCGGAGGGTGGGAGACCCAGTACTTC.

The chain links TRBV20-1 to TRBJ1-1, with a weak D call TRBD1 (5 bases). This CDR3 is built from 13 residues. V was shortened by 5 bases and J by 1 base, with 11 bases between the two germline ends. Per germline, CDR1 DFQATT and CDR2 SNEGSKA (reference sequence). The CDR3 spells CSAGGPKNTEAFF. The CDR3 region has the DNA TGCAGTGCTGGGGGTCCTAAGAACACTGAAGCTTTCTTT.

This CDR3 reads CASSEAGTAGYEQYF. CDR3 nucleotide sequence: TGTGCCAGCAGTGAAGCCGGGACAGCAGGGTACGAGCAGTACTTC. This sequence joins TRBV25-1 and TRBJ2-7; 7 nucleotides agree with TRBD1. V dropped 2 bases and J dropped 4; count of bases not matched to a gene: 8. Looked up from germline, CDR1 is MGHDK and CDR2 is SYGVNS. This CDR3 spans 15 amino acids.

For this clonotype: One junction end disagrees with the germline gene, perhaps due to a read error. The V gene is TRBV5-1, the J gene TRBJ2-3; D possibly corresponds to TRBD1 (5 bases). Germline V gene sequence: CDR1 SGHRS, CDR2 YFSETQ. This CDR3 has 14 residues. The CDR3 here is CASEDIPTTDTQDF. The CDR3 DNA follows: TGCGCCAGCGAGGACATACCGACCACAGATACGCAGGATTTT. Drawing the rest from reference TRBV5-1 and TRBJ2-3, the complete variable domain is KAGVTQTPRYLIKTRGQQVTLSCSPISGHRSVSWYQQTPGQGLQFLFEYFSETQRNKGNFPGRFSGRQFSNSRSEMNVSTLELGDSALYLCASEDIPTTDTQDFGPGTRLTVL.

The J gene is TRBJ2-1, the V gene TRBV6-5; a weak D match, TRBD2 (5 bases). CDR1 and CDR2 (germline): MNHEY, SVGAGI. Trimming pared 2 bases from V and 8 bases from J, leaving 16 bases between. The CDR3 length is 15 residues. Written as DNA, the CDR3 is TGTGCCAGCAGTTACCGAGGGAGCTTATACGATGAGCAGTTCTTC. Translation gives CASSYRGSLYDEQFF.

CDR3 sequence: CASSLWQQAQETQYF. In DNA form, the CDR3 reads TGCGCCAGCAGCTTGTGGCAACAGGCACAAGAGACCCAGTACTTC. The J gene is TRBJ2-5, the V gene TRBV5-1; the D gene is possibly TRBD1 (5 bases). V shed 1 base and J shed 2 bases, with 12 bases lying between them. This CDR3 is 15 amino acids long. Per germline, CDR1 SGHRS and CDR2 YFSETQ.

V is TRBV25-1 and J is TRBJ2-5, with 9 bases lining up with TRBD1. The closer fit of TRBJ2-1 to the DNA end suggests the J call may be wrong. Germline CDR1 MGHDK, CDR2 SYGVNS. The CDR3 consists of 16 residues. CDR3 protein: CASSDPTGGLGETQFF. The CDR3 DNA sequence: TGTGCCAGCAGTGACCCTACAGGGGGCTTAGGAGAGACCCAGTTCTTC.

This clonotype was seen more than once but under ten times. This chain connects TRBV25-1 to TRBJ1-5; D is perhaps TRBD1 (6 bases). V was clipped by 1 base and J by 2 bases, with 9 bases between them. The CDR3 runs to 15 residues. Per germline, CDR1 MGHDK and CDR2 SYGVNS. CDR3 bases: TGTGCCAGCAGTGAATCAGGGGTGGGCAATCAGCCCCAGCATTTT. Protein sequence: CASSESGVGNQPQHF.

The table lists this clonotype with a few counts. This sequence joins TRBV20-1 and TRBJ1-4; 9 bases match TRBD1. Trimming removed 1 base from V and 0 bases from J; junction bases left unmatched: 6. The CDR3 consists of 17 residues. CDR1 and CDR2 (germline): DFQATT, SNEGSKA (reference sequence). In DNA, the CDR3 is TGCAGTGCTAGAGGAACAGGGGGCCTTGCAACTAATGAAAAACTGTTTTTT. This translates into CSARGTGGLATNEKLFF.

This clonotype was seen a few times. The chain combines TRBV9 with TRBJ2-1, with D perhaps TRBD2 (5 bases). Germline CDR1 and CDR2: SGDLS and YYNGEE. The CDR3 runs to 12 residues. V was pared by 1 base and J by 8 bases, with 7 bases between. The DNA of the CDR3 is TGTGCCAGCAGCGTACTAGCCGATGAGCAGTTCTTC. Translating it yields CASSVLADEQFF.

The chain joins TRBV10-3 to TRBJ2-5; D is uncertain. V gave up 8 bases and J gave up 2 bases, with 15 bases separating them. CDR1 is ENHRY, CDR2 SYGVKD, per germline. The CDR3 has 14 residues. CDR3: CAIGAGLDQETQYF. The DNA of the CDR3 is TGTGCCATCGGAGCTGGGCTGGATCAAGAGACCCAGTACTTC.

CDR3 residues: CASSFSLAGTYEQYF. CDR3 coding DNA: TGCGCCAGCAGCTTTAGTCTAGCGGGGACCTACGAGCAGTACTTC. This chain uses TRBV5-1 with TRBJ2-7, with TRBD2 matching 9 bases. The CDR3 loop spans 15 amino acids. Germline trimming cut 2 bases from V and 2 bases from J; bases unmatched to any gene: 5. Germline loops: CDR1 SGHRS, CDR2 YFSETQ.